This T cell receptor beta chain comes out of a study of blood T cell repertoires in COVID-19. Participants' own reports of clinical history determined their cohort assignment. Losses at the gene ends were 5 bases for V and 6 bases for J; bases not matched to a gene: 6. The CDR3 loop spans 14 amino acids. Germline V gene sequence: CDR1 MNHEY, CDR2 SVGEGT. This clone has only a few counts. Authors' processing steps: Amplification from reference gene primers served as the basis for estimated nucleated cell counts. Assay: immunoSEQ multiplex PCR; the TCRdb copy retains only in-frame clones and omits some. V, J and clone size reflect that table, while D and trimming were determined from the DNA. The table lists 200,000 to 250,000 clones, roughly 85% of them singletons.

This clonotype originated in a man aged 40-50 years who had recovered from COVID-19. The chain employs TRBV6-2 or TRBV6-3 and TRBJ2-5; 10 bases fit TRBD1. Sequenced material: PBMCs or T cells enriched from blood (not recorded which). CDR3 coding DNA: TGTGCCAGCAGTACGGGACAGGGGTTCAAGACCCAGTACTTC. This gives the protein CASSTGQGFKTQYF.